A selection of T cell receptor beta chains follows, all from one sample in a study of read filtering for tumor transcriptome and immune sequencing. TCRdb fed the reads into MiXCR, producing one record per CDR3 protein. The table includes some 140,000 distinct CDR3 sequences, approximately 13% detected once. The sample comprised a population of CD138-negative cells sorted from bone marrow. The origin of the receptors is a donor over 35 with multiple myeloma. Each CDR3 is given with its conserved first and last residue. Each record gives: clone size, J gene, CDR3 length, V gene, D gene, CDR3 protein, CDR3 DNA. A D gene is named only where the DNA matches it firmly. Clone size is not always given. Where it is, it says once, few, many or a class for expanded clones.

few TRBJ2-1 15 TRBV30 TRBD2 CAWTPGGRTYNEQFF TGTGCCTGGACCCCGGGCGGGAGAACCTACAATGAGCAGTTCTTC
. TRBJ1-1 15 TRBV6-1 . CASSEEETGGSEAFF TGTGCCAGCAGTGAAGAAGAGACAGGAGGTTCTGAAGCTTTCTTT
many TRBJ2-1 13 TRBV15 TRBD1 CATSWTGPGEQFF TGTGCCACCAGCTGGACAGGGCCGGGGGAGCAGTTCTTC
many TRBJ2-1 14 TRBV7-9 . CASSTTREYNEQFF TGTGCCAGCAGCACAACCAGAGAGTACAATGAGCAGTTCTTC
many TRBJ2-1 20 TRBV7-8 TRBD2 CASTTPGGTSGPGPYNEQFF TGTGCCAGCACCACCCCAGGCGGGACTAGCGGCCCTGGGCCCTACAATGAGCAGTTCTTC
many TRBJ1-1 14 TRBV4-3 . CASSLGGTSSEAFF TGCGCCAGCAGCCTTGGGGGAACGAGCTCTGAAGCTTTCTTT
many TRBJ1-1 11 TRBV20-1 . CSATQWGGAFF TGCAGTGCTACCCAATGGGGGGGAGCTTTCTTT
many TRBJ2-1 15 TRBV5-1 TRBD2 CASSPRTSGYNEQFF TGCGCCAGCAGCCCTCGCACTAGCGGCTACAATGAGCAGTTCTTC
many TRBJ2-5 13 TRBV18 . CASSPPLTETQYF TGTGCCAGCTCACCACCATTAACAGAGACCCAGTACTTC
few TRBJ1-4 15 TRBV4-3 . CASSQDEGSNEKRFF TGCGCCAGCAGCCAAGATGAAGGGTCCAATGAAAAACGGTTTTTT
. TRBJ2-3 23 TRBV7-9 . CASIHGLVLGAPGTLESTDTQYF TGTGCCAGCATCCATGGGTTGGTCCTAGGAGCCCCAGGAACCCTAGAAAGCACAGATACGCAGTATTTT
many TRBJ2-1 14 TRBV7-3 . CASSKGPDYNEQFF TGTGCCAGCAGCAAAGGACCAGACTACAATGAGCAGTTCTTC
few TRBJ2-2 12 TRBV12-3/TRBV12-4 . CASADYTGELFF TGTGCCTCAGCAGACTACACCGGGGAGCTGTTTTTT
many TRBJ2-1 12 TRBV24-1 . CATQTVYNEQFF TGTGCCACCCAGACAGTCTACAATGAGCAGTTCTTC
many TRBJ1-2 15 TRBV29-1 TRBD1 CSVVLRYRGDYGYTF TGCAGCGTTGTCCTCCGTTACAGGGGAGACTATGGCTACACCTTC
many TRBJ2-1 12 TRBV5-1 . CASSSNGDEQFF TGCGCCAGCAGCTCCAATGGCGATGAGCAGTTCTTC
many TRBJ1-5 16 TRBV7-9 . CASSQGEGFSNQPQHF TGTGCCAGCAGCCAAGGGGAGGGCTTTAGCAATCAGCCCCAGCATTTT
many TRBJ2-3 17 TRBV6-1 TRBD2 CASSEGPGLATTDTQYF TGTGCCAGCAGTGAAGGACCCGGACTAGCCACCACAGATACGCAGTATTTT
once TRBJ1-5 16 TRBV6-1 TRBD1 CASSGYGGQSNQPQHF TGTGCCAGCAGCGGATACGGGGGACAGAGCAATCAGCCCCAGCATTTT
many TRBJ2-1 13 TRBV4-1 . CASSQGPYNEQFF TGCGCCAGCAGCCAGGGCCCTTACAATGAGCAGTTCTTC
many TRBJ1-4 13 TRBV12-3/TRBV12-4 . CASRRRQDGKLFF TGTGCCAGCAGACGGCGGCAGGACGGGAAACTGTTTTTT
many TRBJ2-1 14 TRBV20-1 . CAAELEPLGNEQFF TGCGCAGCAGAACTGGAACCCTTGGGGAATGAGCAGTTCTTC
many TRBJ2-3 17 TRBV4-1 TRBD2 CASSQNPPAGLSDTQYF TGCGCCAGCAGCCAAAACCCCCCAGCGGGACTTTCAGATACGCAGTATTTT
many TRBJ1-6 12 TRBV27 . CASKVANSPLHF TGTGCCAGCAAAGTGGCTAATTCACCCCTCCACTTT
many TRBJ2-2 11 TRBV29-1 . CSRVGTGELFF TGCAGCCGGGTGGGCACCGGGGAGCTGTTTTTT
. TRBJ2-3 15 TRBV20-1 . CSAPHGGFRTDTQYF TGCAGTGCTCCCCACGGGGGCTTCCGGACAGATACGCAATATTTT
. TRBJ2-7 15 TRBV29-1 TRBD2 CSAMTSGRAFREQYF TGCAGCGCCATGACTAGCGGGAGGGCCTTTCGCGAGCAGTACTTC
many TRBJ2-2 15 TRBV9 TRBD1 CASSVGTGGFGELFF TGTGCCAGCAGCGTCGGGACAGGGGGCTTCGGGGAGCTGTTTTTT
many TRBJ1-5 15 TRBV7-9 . CASSLDGGAGQPQHF TGTGCCAGCAGCTTAGATGGGGGGGCTGGTCAGCCCCAGCATTTT
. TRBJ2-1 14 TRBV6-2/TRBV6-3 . CASKVILAYNEQFF TGTGCCAGCAAGGTCATCCTCGCCTACAATGAGCAGTTCTTC
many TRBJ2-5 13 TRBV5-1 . CASSPRTAGPQYF TGCGCCAGCAGCCCCCGGACAGCTGGCCCCCAGTACTTC
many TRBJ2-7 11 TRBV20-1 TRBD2 CSAPLLAEQYF TGCAGTGCGCCATTACTAGCGGAGCAGTACTTC
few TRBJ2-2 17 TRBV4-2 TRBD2 CASSPGLAGSNTGELFF TGTGCCAGCAGCCCGGGACTAGCGGGTTCGAACACCGGGGAGCTGTTTTTT
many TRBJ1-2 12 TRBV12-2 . CASRLWGYGYTF TGTGCAAGTCGCTTATGGGGATATGGCTACACCTTC
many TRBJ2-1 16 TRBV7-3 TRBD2 CASSSPGTSGMNEQFF TGTGCCAGCAGCTCCCCCGGGACTAGCGGGATGAATGAGCAGTTCTTC
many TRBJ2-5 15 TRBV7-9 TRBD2 CASSRSGSEGETQYF TGTGCCAGCAGCCGTAGCGGGAGTGAAGGCGAGACCCAGTACTTC
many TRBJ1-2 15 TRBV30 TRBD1 CAWTLNRGRFYGYTF TGTGCCTGGACCCTAAACAGGGGGCGTTTCTATGGCTACACCTTC
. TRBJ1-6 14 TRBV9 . CASSPGEYNSPLHF TGTGCCAGCAGCCCCGGGGAATATAATTCACCCCTCCACTTT
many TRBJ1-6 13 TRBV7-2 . CASSFLGNSPLHF TGTGCCAGCAGCTTTCTGGGGAATTCACCCCTCCACTTT
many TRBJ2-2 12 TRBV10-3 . CAISANTGELFF TGTGCCATCAGCGCGAACACCGGGGAGCTGTTTTTT
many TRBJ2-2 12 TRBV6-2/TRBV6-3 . CASRRQAGELFF TGTGCCAGCAGGCGACAGGCCGGGGAGCTGTTTTTT
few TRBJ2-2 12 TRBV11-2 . CASSLVVGELFF TGTGCCAGCAGCTTAGTCGTTGGGGAGCTGTTTTTT
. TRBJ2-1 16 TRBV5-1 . CASSLAEGRGSNEQFF TGCGCCAGCAGCTTGGCCGAAGGGAGGGGGAGCAATGAGCAGTTCTTC
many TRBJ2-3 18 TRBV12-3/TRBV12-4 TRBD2 CASSFLLSGTSATDTQYF TGTGCCAGCAGTTTCTTGCTTTCCGGGACTAGCGCCACAGATACGCAGTATTTT
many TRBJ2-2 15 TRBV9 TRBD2 CASSPGLAGPGELFF TGTGCCAGCAGCCCAGGACTAGCGGGTCCCGGGGAGCTGTTTTTT
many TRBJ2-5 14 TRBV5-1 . CASNRGGVEETQYF TGCGCCAGCAATCGCGGTGGTGTAGAAGAGACCCAGTACTTC
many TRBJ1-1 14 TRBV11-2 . CASSTATTHTEAFF TGTGCCAGCAGCACAGCGACTACGCACACTGAAGCTTTCTTT
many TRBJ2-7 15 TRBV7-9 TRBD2 CASSAPSGVDLEQYF TGTGCCAGCAGCGCTCCTAGCGGGGTGGATCTCGAGCAGTACTTC